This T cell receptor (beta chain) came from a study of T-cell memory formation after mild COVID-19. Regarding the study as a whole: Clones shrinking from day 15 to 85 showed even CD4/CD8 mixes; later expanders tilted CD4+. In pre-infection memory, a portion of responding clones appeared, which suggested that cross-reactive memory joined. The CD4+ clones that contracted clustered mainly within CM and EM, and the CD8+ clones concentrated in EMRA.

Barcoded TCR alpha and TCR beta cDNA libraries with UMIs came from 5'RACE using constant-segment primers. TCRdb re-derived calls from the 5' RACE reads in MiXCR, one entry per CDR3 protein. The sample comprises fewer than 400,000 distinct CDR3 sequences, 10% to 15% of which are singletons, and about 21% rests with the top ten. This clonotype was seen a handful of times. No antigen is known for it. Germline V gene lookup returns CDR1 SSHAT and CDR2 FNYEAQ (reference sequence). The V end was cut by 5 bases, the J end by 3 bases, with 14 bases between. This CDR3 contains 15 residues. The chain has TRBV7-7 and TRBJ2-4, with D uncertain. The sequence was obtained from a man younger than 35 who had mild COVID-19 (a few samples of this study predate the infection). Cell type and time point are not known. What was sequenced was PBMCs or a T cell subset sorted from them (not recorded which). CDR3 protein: CASSRPPRSKNIQYF. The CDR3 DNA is TGTGCCAGCAGCCGACCCCCCAGGAGCAAAAACATTCAGTACTTC.